The present TCR beta chain was sequenced within a study of cytomegalovirus exposure and HLA in healthy donors. Whole-study findings and limits: Later analysis reportedly placed an Asian-associated ancestry cluster below the roughly 670-donor mean in N-insertions. Cytomegalovirus association was listed for 164 TCR beta chains. Presence/absence analysis assumed near-uniform sequencing depth across donors.

The study ran its PCR with 60 Vbeta and 13 Jbeta primers. The table came from immunoSEQ multiplex PCR; TCRdb's copy has only in-frame clones and leaves some out. This sample has about 130,000 clones, with about 76% found just once. Concerning this clone itself: The target antigen is unknown.

Deletions cut 4 bases from V and 3 bases from J, with 7 bases between. The CDR3 extends over 12 amino acids. Looked up from germline, CDR1 is SNHLY and CDR2 is FYNNEI. The clonotype was recovered from an older woman in good health and CMV-seropositive. The gene calls are TRBV2 and TRBJ2-7, with a weak D call TRBD1 (6 bases). Sequencing was done on a sample of PBMCs. CDR3 protein: CASSGQVYEQYF. The CDR3, as DNA: TGTGCCAGCAGTGGACAGGTCTACGAGCAGTACTTC. The variable domain in full, completed from reference TRBV2 and TRBJ2-7, reads EPEVTQTPSHQVTQMGQEVILRCVPISNHLYFYWYRQILGQKVEFLVSFYNNEISEKSEIFDDQFSVERPDGSNFTLKIRSTKLEDSAMYFCASSGQVYEQYFGPGTRLTVT.